The text below deals with one T cell receptor (beta chain). Cohorts were assigned according to the clinical history that participants reported. This record comes from a study of blood T cell repertoires in COVID-19. For the study at large: T cells, B-cell-depleted T cells, or PBMCs provided the cDNA or gDNA that served as material.

Method: immunoSEQ multiplex PCR; TCRdb's copy keeps in-frame clones and lacks some. The sample yields more than 250,000 clones, roughly 90% seen once. Germline V gives CDR1 SGHRS, CDR2 YFSETQ. V was pared by 0 bases and J by 4 bases, with 5 bases between. CDR3 length: 12 residues. The sequence was obtained from a woman under 30 with acute COVID-19. This chain joins TRBV5-1 and TRBJ2-7; maybe TRBD1 (5 bases). The specimen was PBMCs or T cells enriched from blood (not recorded which). Written as DNA, the CDR3 is TGCGCCAGCAGCTTGGAGGGGTACGAGCAGTACTTC. Translating it yields CASSLEGYEQYF.